The 20 T cell receptor beta chains below were found in one sample sequenced in a study of identical twins. TCRdb fed the 5' RACE reads into MiXCR, producing one record per CDR3 protein. The sample shows around 480,000 distinct CDR3 sequences, approximately 15% of them seen only once. The same sample was also studied in work on yellow fever vaccine responses in identical twins.

Sequencing was done on a sample of CD4+ T cells sorted from blood. The receptors stem from a woman under 30 in good health.

The chain has TRBV5-1 and TRBJ2-2; 15 nucleotides agree with TRBD2. The germline gives CDR1 SGHRS, CDR2 YFSETQ. After removal of 4 bases from V and 5 bases from J, the junction contained 6 bases not matched to a gene. The CDR3 is made up of 17 amino acids. CDR3 bases: TGCGCCAGCAGCACCGGACTAGCGGGAGGGCCGACCGGGGAGCTGTTTTTT. Translated: CASSTGLAGGPTGELFF.

This clonotype was recorded many times. This chain joins TRBV20-1 and TRBJ2-5; TRBD1 matches at 7 bases. The trim removed 5 bases at V and 4 bases at J, leaving 4 bases unmatched. CDR1 is DFQATT, CDR2 SNEGSKA, per germline (reference sequence). The CDR3 loop spans 12 amino acids. This chain's CDR3 is CSAGQAGETQYF. CDR3 bases: TGCAGTGCTGGACAGGCCGGAGAGACCCAGTACTTC.

The V and J genes are TRBV29-1 and TRBJ2-1; 13 bases align to TRBD2. The CDR3 has 18 residues. Trimming at V came to 7 bases and at J to 2 bases, leaving 14 bases not matched to a gene. CDR1 SQVTM and CDR2 ANQGSEA come from the germline V gene. The CDR3 DNA reads as TGCAGCGCTGACCTACTAGCGGGGGGGCCCGGGGCCTACAATGAGCAGTTCTTC. Protein: CSADLLAGGPGAYNEQFF.

The chain links TRBV20-1 to TRBJ2-4, with unresolved D. Germline CDR1 DFQATT, CDR2 SNEGSKA (reference sequence). This CDR3 is 14 amino acids long. Trimming cost V 3 bases and J 7 bases, with 16 bases left between them. This CDR3 is CSASRSGFVNIQYF. The CDR3 DNA is TGCAGTGCTAGTCGTTCCGGGTTCGTTAACATTCAGTACTTC.

The J gene is TRBJ2-2, the V gene TRBV12-3 or TRBV12-4; TRBD1 matches 8 bases. The V gene end was trimmed by 0 bases and the J gene end by 5 bases; junction bases not matched to a gene: 5. This CDR3 contains 16 residues. Written as DNA, the CDR3 is TGTGCCAGCAGTTTAGCGCAGGGGGCGGGAACCGGGGAGCTGTTTTTT. It encodes CASSLAQGAGTGELFF.

This clonotype occurred a few times. The rearrangement links TRBV15 to TRBJ2-4; 14 nucleotides match TRBD2. V lost 5 bases and J lost 14; bases outside the gene matches: 8. CDR1 LNHNV and CDR2 YYDKDF come from the germline V gene (reference sequence). The CDR3 spans 14 residues. The CDR3 DNA follows: TGTGCCACCAGCGGGACTAGCGGGGGCCCCCCGGAGTACTTC. Translating it yields CATSGTSGGPPEYF.

This clonotype was counted only a few times. The V call is TRBV11-1, the J call TRBJ2-1; D is unclear. The germline V gene encodes CDR1 SGHAT and CDR2 FQDESV (reference sequence). Trimming took off 2 bases at V and 4 bases at J, with 21 bases between the two ends. This CDR3 is built from 18 residues. In DNA form, the CDR3 reads TGTGCCAGCAGCTTATTGCCTTTGGTCTCAAATTTATACAATGAGCAGTTCTTC. Its protein product is CASSLLPLVSNLYNEQFF.

The chain combines TRBV2 with TRBJ2-4; D is unresolved. The CDR3 loop spans 12 amino acids. V was clipped by 7 bases and J by 3 bases, with 7 bases between them. CDR1 SNHLY and CDR2 FYNNEI come from the germline V gene. CDR3 region: CASTGNKNIQYF. The CDR3 nucleotides are TGTGCCAGCACTGGGAACAAAAACATTCAGTACTTC.

This clonotype has just a few counts. The gene calls are TRBV20-1 and TRBJ2-3; 10 bases fit TRBD2. This CDR3 is built from 14 residues. Germline lookup yields CDR1 DFQATT and CDR2 SNEGSKA (reference sequence). Trimming took 5 bases from V and 4 from J; bases not matched to a gene: 6. CDR3 protein: CSAERGGVADTQYF. In DNA, the CDR3 is TGCAGTGCTGAGCGGGGGGGTGTCGCAGATACGCAGTATTTT.

This clonotype appeared a few times. This rearrangement joins TRBV20-1 to TRBJ2-3; 9 nucleotides match TRBD1. The CDR3 has 18 amino acids. Germline trimming cut 3 bases from V and 8 bases from J; bases unmatched to any gene: 21. Germline CDR1 DFQATT, CDR2 SNEGSKA (reference sequence). CDR3 bases: TGCAGTGCTAGTCTGGGACAGGGATCGGTCAGTCTTACGTTTACGCAGTATTTT. Its translation: CSASLGQGSVSLTFTQYF.

The chain combines TRBV3-1 with TRBJ2-1, with D possibly TRBD2 on 6 matching bases. Trimming stripped 1 base from V and 1 base from J, with 11 bases between. CDR1 is LGHDT, CDR2 YNNKEL, per germline (reference sequence). The CDR3 consists of 16 residues. This chain's CDR3 is CASSQGIRESYNEQFF. The DNA for the CDR3 is TGTGCCAGCAGCCAAGGGATTCGGGAGTCCTACAATGAGCAGTTCTTC.

The CDR3 nucleotides read TGTGCCAGCAGCCCTAAAGGGGGCACGACGAACACCGGGGAGCTGTTTTTT. Amino acid sequence: CASSPKGGTTNTGELFF. The chain links TRBV7-8 to TRBJ2-2; TRBD1 agrees at 7 bases. The germline CDR1 and CDR2 sequences are SGHVS and FQNEAQ. CDR3 size: 17 residues. V was clipped by 5 bases and J by 0 bases; unmatched bases: 9.

The chain couples TRBV6-6 to TRBJ2-5; D is possibly TRBD1 or TRBD2 (5 bases each). The germline V and J ends were trimmed by 5 bases and 3 bases, with 16 bases remaining between them. Germline V gene sequence: CDR1 MNHNY, CDR2 SVGAGI (reference sequence). The CDR3 loop spans 15 amino acids. CDR3 DNA: TGTGCCAGCAGTCGCCAGGGTGGGGGAAAAGAGACCCAGTACTTC. Translating gives CASSRQGGGKETQYF.

This clonotype has just a few counts. The chain carries TRBV7-9 and TRBJ2-2, with D perhaps matching TRBD2 (5 bases). The germline V gene has CDR1 SEHNR and CDR2 FQNEAQ (reference sequence). Trimming pared 3 bases from V and 5 bases from J, leaving 13 bases between. The CDR3 runs to 15 residues. The CDR3 sequence is CASSFGGPITGELFF. CDR3 bases: TGTGCCAGCAGCTTCGGAGGTCCTATTACCGGGGAGCTGTTTTTT.

This clonotype was recorded a few times. The chain is built from TRBV5-1 and TRBJ2-3; D remains unclear. Germline lookup yields CDR1 SGHRS and CDR2 YFSETQ. The CDR3 sequence is 13 residues long. V lost 5 bases to trimming and J lost 6 bases, with 13 bases between them. The CDR3 region is CASRFDVSDTQYF. The CDR3 nucleotides read TGCGCCAGCAGATTCGACGTTTCGGATACGCAGTATTTT. The variable domain in full, with the rest retrieved from reference TRBV5-1 and TRBJ2-3, is KAGVTQTPRYLIKTRGQQVTLSCSPISGHRSVSWYQQTPGQGLQFLFEYFSETQRNKGNFPGRFSGRQFSNSRSEMNVSTLELGDSALYLCASRFDVSDTQYFGPGTRLTVL.

This clonotype was observed a handful of times. The chain combines TRBV5-1 with TRBJ2-7, with D perhaps matching TRBD1 or TRBD2 (6 bases each). This CDR3 contains 16 residues. Per the germline V gene, CDR1 is SGHRS and CDR2 is YFSETQ. The V gene lost 0 bases and the J gene lost 4 bases, with 17 bases spanning the gap. CDR3 coding DNA: TGCGCCAGCAGCTTGGCGGTCGGGGGCGCGCAGTACGAGCAGTACTTC. It codes for CASSLAVGGAQYEQYF. The variable domain in full, completed from reference TRBV5-1 and TRBJ2-7, reads KAGVTQTPRYLIKTRGQQVTLSCSPISGHRSVSWYQQTPGQGLQFLFEYFSETQRNKGNFPGRFSGRQFSNSRSEMNVSTLELGDSALYLCASSLAVGGAQYEQYFGPGTRLTVT.

This clonotype was seen more than once but under ten times. V is TRBV24-1 and J is TRBJ2-3; D is unclear. This CDR3 region has 14 residues. The germline V gene has CDR1 KGHDR and CDR2 SFDVKD. Trimming shortened V by 3 bases and J by 2 bases, and 8 bases separated the two germline ends. The CDR3 is CATSDEDHTDTQYF. The DNA for the CDR3 is TGTGCCACCAGTGATGAGGACCACACAGATACGCAGTATTTT.

This clonotype was recorded many times. V and J are TRBV7-2 and TRBJ2-1, with unresolved D. Trimming removed 5 bases at V and 3 bases at J, with 11 bases between. CDR1 and CDR2 (germline): SGHTA, FQGNSA. This CDR3 region has 14 residues. DNA for the CDR3: TGTGCCAGCAGCCCGACTTTATTCTACAATGAGCAGTTCTTC. Translation gives CASSPTLFYNEQFF.

This clonotype was found a few times. The J gene is TRBJ1-1, the V gene TRBV7-9, with D maybe TRBD1 (6 bases). The V end lost 1 base, the J end lost 0 bases, and 12 bases lay between the germline ends. Per germline, CDR1 SEHNR and CDR2 FQNEAQ (reference sequence). The length of the CDR3 is 16 residues. CDR3 sequence reads: CASSLVWAGVNTEAFF. CDR3 bases: TGTGCCAGCAGCTTAGTTTGGGCAGGGGTGAACACTGAAGCTTTCTTT.

J is TRBJ2-7 and V is TRBV9; 8 nucleotides agree with TRBD1. Germline V gives CDR1 SGDLS, CDR2 YYNGEE. Unmatched junction bases numbered 8, after V lost 0 bases and J lost 9 bases. This CDR3 contains 14 residues. The CDR3 spells CASSVAGTGEWQYF. In DNA form, the CDR3 reads TGTGCCAGCAGCGTAGCGGGGACAGGAGAATGGCAGTACTTC.